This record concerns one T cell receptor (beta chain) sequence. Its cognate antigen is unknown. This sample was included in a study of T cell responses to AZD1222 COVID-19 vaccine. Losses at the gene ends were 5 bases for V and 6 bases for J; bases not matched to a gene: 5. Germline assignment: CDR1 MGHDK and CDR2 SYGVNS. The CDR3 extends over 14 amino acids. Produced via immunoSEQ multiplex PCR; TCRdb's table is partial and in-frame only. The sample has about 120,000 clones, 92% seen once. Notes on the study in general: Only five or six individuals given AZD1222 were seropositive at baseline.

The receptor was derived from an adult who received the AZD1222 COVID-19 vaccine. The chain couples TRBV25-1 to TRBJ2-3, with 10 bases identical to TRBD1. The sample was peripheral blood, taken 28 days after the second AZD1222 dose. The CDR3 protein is CASSLGQGKDTQYF. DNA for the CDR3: TGTGCCAGCAGTTTGGGACAGGGGAAGGATACGCAGTATTTT.